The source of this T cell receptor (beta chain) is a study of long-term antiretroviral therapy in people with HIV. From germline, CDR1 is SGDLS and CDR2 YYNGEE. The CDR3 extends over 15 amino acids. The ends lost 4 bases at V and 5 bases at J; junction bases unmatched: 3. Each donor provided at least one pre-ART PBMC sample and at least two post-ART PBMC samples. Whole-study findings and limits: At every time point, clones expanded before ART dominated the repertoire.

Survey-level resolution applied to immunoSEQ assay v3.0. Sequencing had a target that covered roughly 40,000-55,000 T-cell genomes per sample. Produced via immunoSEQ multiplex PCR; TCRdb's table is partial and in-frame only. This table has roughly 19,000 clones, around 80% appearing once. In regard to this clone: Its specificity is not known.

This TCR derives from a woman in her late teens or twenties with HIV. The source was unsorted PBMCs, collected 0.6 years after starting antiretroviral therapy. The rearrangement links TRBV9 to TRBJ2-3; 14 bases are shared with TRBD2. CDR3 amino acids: CASSPGTSGRDTQYF. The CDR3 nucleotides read TGTGCCAGCAGCCCCGGGACTAGCGGGAGAGATACGCAGTATTTT.